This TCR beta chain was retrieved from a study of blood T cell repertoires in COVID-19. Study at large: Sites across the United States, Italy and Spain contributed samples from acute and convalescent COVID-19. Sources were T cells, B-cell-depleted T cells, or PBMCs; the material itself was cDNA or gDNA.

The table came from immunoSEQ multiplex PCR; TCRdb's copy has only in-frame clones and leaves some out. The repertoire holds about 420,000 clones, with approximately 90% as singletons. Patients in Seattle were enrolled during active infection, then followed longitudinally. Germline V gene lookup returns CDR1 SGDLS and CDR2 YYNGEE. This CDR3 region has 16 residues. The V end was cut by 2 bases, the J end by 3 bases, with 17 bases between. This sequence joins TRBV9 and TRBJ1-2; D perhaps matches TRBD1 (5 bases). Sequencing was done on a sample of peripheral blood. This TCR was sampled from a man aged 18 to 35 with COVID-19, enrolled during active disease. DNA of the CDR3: TGTGCCAGCAGCGTGCCCCGGGGGAACACGGACTATGGCTACACCTTC. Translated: CASSVPRGNTDYGYTF.